These 25 T cell receptor beta chains share one sample of origin, sequenced in a study of quantifying T cell responses using KT2 cells. In the study overall: Reverse transcription used primers in the TCR alpha and beta constant regions.

An oligo carrying a UMI was ligated to the cDNA 3' end. First-round PCR used 3 to 4 cycles and beta primers RC1.1 and RC1.2 covering TRBC1 and TRBC2. TCRdb reanalysed the UMI-ligation and nested PCR reads using MiXCR and keeps one entry per CDR3 protein. The sample has approximately 60,000 distinct CDR3 sequences, about 12% seen once. The sample taken for sequencing was PBMCs spiked with cells of the T cell clone KT2. All receptors come from a human donor.

At least ten counts were recorded for this clonotype. V and J are TRBV2 and TRBJ2-3; D is ambiguous. There are 12 residues in the CDR3. V lost 3 bases to trimming and J lost 8 bases, with 9 bases between them. In germline, CDR1 is SNHLY, CDR2 FYNNEI. This CDR3 is CASSESSGTQYF. The DNA for the CDR3 is TGTGCCAGCAGTGAGAGCAGTGGTACGCAGTATTTT.

This clonotype was observed a handful of times. This rearrangement joins TRBV15 to TRBJ2-7; 9 nucleotides line up with TRBD2. Germline V gene lookup returns CDR1 LNHNV and CDR2 YYDKDF (reference sequence). V dropped 8 bases and J dropped 5; count of bases not matched to a gene: 13. This CDR3 is built from 15 residues. CDR3 amino acids: CATSGRLAGSHEQYF. CDR3 in DNA: TGTGCCACCTCCGGAAGGCTAGCGGGAAGCCACGAGCAGTACTTC.

The CDR3 DNA reads as TGCGCCAGCAGCTTGGACGGACAGGGGTTCTTCTCAGATACGCAGTATTTT. It encodes CASSLDGQGFFSDTQYF. This chain uses TRBV5-1 with TRBJ2-3, with TRBD1 matching over 9 bases. The J segment lost 4 bases and the V segment lost 0 bases, leaving 9 bases of the junction unmatched. This CDR3 is built from 17 residues. CDR1 SGHRS and CDR2 YFSETQ come from the germline V gene. Using reference TRBV5-1 and TRBJ2-3 for the parts outside the CDR3, the full variable domain is KAGVTQTPRYLIKTRGQQVTLSCSPISGHRSVSWYQQTPGQGLQFLFEYFSETQRNKGNFPGRFSGRQFSNSRSEMNVSTLELGDSALYLCASSLDGQGFFSDTQYFGPGTRLTVL.

The chain employs TRBV2 and TRBJ1-4, with D unclear. Germline CDR1 SNHLY, CDR2 FYNNEI. CDR3 size: 14 residues. V was pared by 1 base and J by 8 bases, with 11 bases between. CDR3 DNA sequence: TGTGCCAGCAGTGAAGACGGACGGTCGGAAAAACTGTTTTTT. Protein product: CASSEDGRSEKLFF.

The chain recombines TRBV2 with TRBJ2-1, with D hard to call. Per the germline V gene, CDR1 is SNHLY and CDR2 is FYNNEI. The CDR3 has 16 residues. V lost 5 bases and J 3 bases, leaving 17 bases between the germline ends. The CDR3: CASSRLKGPIYNEQFF. In DNA form, the CDR3 reads TGTGCCAGCAGTCGGTTAAAAGGACCAATCTACAATGAGCAGTTCTTC.

In this sample, this clonotype turned up many times. The rearrangement joins TRBV12-3 or TRBV12-4 to TRBJ1-5, with 8 nucleotides matching TRBD1. J gave up 5 bases and V 6 bases, and 3 bases lay outside the gene matches. There are 13 residues in the CDR3. The CDR3 nucleotides read TGTGCCAGCAGCCAGGGGGCATATCAGCCCCAGCATTTT. Translating gives CASSQGAYQPQHF.

Notes on this clonotype: With a much larger clone just one base away, this may be a read error. J is TRBJ1-5 and V is TRBV6-1; D remains ambiguous. The V end was cut by 8 bases, the J end by 0 bases, with 11 bases between. The CDR3 totals 14 residues. Germline assignment: CDR1 MNHNS and CDR2 SASEGT. DNA for the CDR3: TGTGCCAGCGGGCCCGGATATAGCAATCAGCCCCAGCATTTT. This encodes CASGPGYSNQPQHF.

The chain carries TRBV6-1 and TRBJ2-3; 9 bases agree with TRBD2. Germline CDR1 reads MNHNS; CDR2 reads SASEGT. Unmatched junction bases numbered 14, after V lost 5 bases and J lost 2 bases. The length of the CDR3 is 18 residues. This CDR3 is CASSIFWASGANTDTQYF. The CDR3 DNA reads TGTGCCAGCAGTATATTCTGGGCTAGCGGGGCTAACACAGATACGCAGTATTTT.

This clonotype was found a few times. The J gene is TRBJ1-3, the V gene TRBV12-3 or TRBV12-4; 8 bases line up with TRBD1. The V segment lost 7 bases and the J segment 6 bases; nucleotides outside the gene matches: 8. This CDR3 has 14 amino acids. Written as DNA, the CDR3 is TGTGCCAGCATCCCCACAGGGGGTCAAAACACCATATATTTT. It translates to CASIPTGGQNTIYF.

The table lists this clonotype with many counts. The chain has TRBV20-1 and TRBJ1-1; D is possibly TRBD1 (5 bases). This CDR3 has 16 amino acids. V lost 1 base to trimming and J lost 0 bases, with 15 bases between them. Germline V CDR1 and CDR2: DFQATT, SNEGSKA (reference sequence). The CDR3 protein is CSARVFRGDMNTEAFF. The CDR3 region has the DNA TGCAGTGCTAGAGTCTTTCGGGGGGATATGAACACTGAAGCTTTCTTT.

This clonotype was counted a few times. A junction end diverges from the germline sequence, so it may reflect a read error. V gene TRBV5-4 combines with J gene TRBJ2-1; TRBD1 is a possible D gene (6 bases). Germline V gene data show CDR1 as SGHNT and CDR2 as YYREEE (reference sequence). CDR3 length: 14 residues. The CDR3 DNA reads as TGTGCCAGCAGCGCCGATTGGCGGTCAGGGGACGGGGTCTTC. Translation: CASSADWRSGDGVF.

This clonotype was seen more than once but under ten times. J is TRBJ2-3 and V is TRBV5-6, with TRBD2 as a possible D gene (6 bases). The V end was cut by 5 bases, the J end by 5 bases, with 21 bases between. Germline-derived CDR1 and CDR2 are SGHDT and YYEEEE. This CDR3 is 16 amino acids long. The CDR3 loop reads CASSILAEGRGDTQYF. The CDR3 DNA sequence: TGTGCCAGCAGTATACTAGCCGAAGGACGTGGAGATACGCAGTATTTT.

This chain joins TRBV2 and TRBJ1-3; D call uncertain. This CDR3 is 13 amino acids long. CDR1 is SNHLY and CDR2 is FYNNEI in the germline V gene. V lost 4 bases, J lost 3 bases, and 7 bases lay in between. This CDR3 is CASSATDGNTIYF. Written as DNA, the CDR3 is TGTGCCAGCAGTGCGACCGATGGAAACACCATATATTTT.

This clonotype was seen at least ten times. The rearrangement joins TRBV6-5 to TRBJ2-3; D is ambiguous. V lost 3 bases and J lost 3, with 7 bases in between. The CDR3 totals 13 residues. CDR1 is MNHEY and CDR2 is SVGAGI in the germline V gene. The CDR3 here is CASSYQETDTQYF. The DNA of the CDR3 is TGTGCCAGCAGTTATCAGGAGACAGATACGCAGTATTTT.

This clonotype was seen many times. The chain is built from TRBV19 and TRBJ1-2; D remains unclear. The CDR3 sequence is 15 residues long. CDR1 is LNHDA, CDR2 SQIVND, per germline (reference sequence). V dropped 2 bases and J dropped 0 bases, with 10 bases sitting between them. The CDR3: CASSIIRETNYGYTF. Written as DNA, the CDR3 is TGTGCCAGTAGTATAATACGGGAAACTAACTATGGCTACACCTTC.

The chain recombines TRBV12-3 or TRBV12-4 with TRBJ1-1; D not certain. The CDR3 consists of 13 residues. V dropped 5 bases and J dropped 1 base, with 8 bases sitting between them. The CDR3 DNA is TGTGCCAGCAGTCTCCGAGAGAACACTGAAGCTTTCTTT. It yields the protein CASSLRENTEAFF.

On this clonotype: A junction end diverges from the germline sequence, so it may reflect a read error. This rearrangement joins TRBV3-1 to TRBJ2-5, with D perhaps TRBD1 (6 bases). The CDR3 has 15 amino acids. Germline-derived CDR1 and CDR2 are LGHDT and YNNKEL (reference sequence). CDR3 sequence reads: CASSEDRSGGETQYF. CDR3 nucleotide sequence: TGTGCCAGCAGCGAAGACAGGTCTGGGGGAGAGACCCAGTACTTC.

The CDR3: CASSLVGDRLSYNEQFF. The CDR3 bases are TGTGCCAGCAGCCTAGTCGGGGACAGGCTCTCCTACAATGAGCAGTTCTTC. The chain couples TRBV7-9 to TRBJ2-1; 8 bases match TRBD1. Germline V gives CDR1 SEHNR, CDR2 FQNEAQ (reference sequence). V shed 5 bases, J shed 0 bases, and the junction held 9 bases outside the gene matches. The CDR3 runs 17 residues.

The chain is built from TRBV6-5 and TRBJ1-5; a possible D gene is TRBD1 (6 bases). Trimming stripped 4 bases from V and 4 bases from J, with 11 bases between. This CDR3 region has 14 residues. Germline CDR1 reads MNHEY; CDR2 reads SVGAGI. CDR3 in amino acids: CASSLGATNQPQHF. DNA for the CDR3: TGTGCCAGCAGTTTGGGGGCTACGAATCAGCCCCAGCATTTT.

This sequence joins TRBV2 and TRBJ2-7; 12 bases fit TRBD2. The CDR3 spans 14 residues. Trimming took 8 bases from V and 4 from J; bases not matched to a gene: 6. The germline gives CDR1 SNHLY, CDR2 FYNNEI. CDR3 region: CASRLAGDPYEQYF. CDR3 sequence (DNA): TGTGCCAGCCGACTAGCGGGAGACCCTTACGAGCAGTACTTC.

As concerns this clonotype: This may arise from a read error, as a much more abundant clone is one base away. The rearrangement joins TRBV5-5 to TRBJ1-1, with unresolved D. CDR3 length equals 14 residues. Germline V lookup: CDR1 SGHKS, CDR2 YYEKEE (reference sequence). Trimming stripped 4 bases from V and 2 bases from J, with 12 bases between. CDR3 nucleotides: TGTGCCAGCAGCCGCGGAGCAGGAAACACTGAAGCTTTCTTT. Its protein is CASSRGAGNTEAFF.

This clonotype has a handful of counts. The chain carries TRBV7-2 and TRBJ2-7, with 11 bases aligning to TRBD2. CDR3 length equals 15 residues. V was pared by 5 bases and J by 5 bases, with 8 bases of the junction left unmatched. Germline values: CDR1 SGHTA, CDR2 FQGNSA. The CDR3 DNA reads as TGTGCCAGCAGCATATTAGCGGGAGGGCCCGACGAGCAGTACTTC. Its translation is CASSILAGGPDEQYF.

The chain links TRBV10-3 to TRBJ2-3; D possibly corresponds to TRBD2 (5 bases). CDR1 and CDR2 (germline): ENHRY, SYGVKD. V was cut by 9 bases and J by 0 bases, with 19 bases left in between. This CDR3 comprises 16 residues. The CDR3 DNA is TGTGCCATTGCTTCCCTCCTAGCAGAGAGCACAGATACGCAGTATTTT. It translates to CAIASLLAESTDTQYF.

A few counts support this clonotype. The chain combines TRBV2 with TRBJ2-1; D is uncertain. The V gene's germline CDR1 is SNHLY and CDR2 FYNNEI. V lost 7 bases to trimming and J lost 3 bases, with 7 bases between them. The CDR3 contains 12 residues. This chain's CDR3 is CASMASYNEQFF. CDR3 sequence (DNA): TGTGCCAGCATGGCTAGCTACAATGAGCAGTTCTTC.

The chain joins TRBV14 to TRBJ2-7; D is uncertain. The V and J ends lost 2 bases and 4 bases respectively, with 9 bases between them. Germline CDR1 and CDR2: SGHDN and FVKESK. The CDR3 runs to 13 residues. For the CDR3, the DNA is TGTGCCAGCAGCCAACAGCGATGGTACGAGCAGTACTTC. This sequence encodes CASSQQRWYEQYF. Full variable domain (rest looked up from reference TRBV14 and TRBJ2-7): EAGVTQFPSHSVIEKGQTVTLRCDPISGHDNLYWYRRVMGKEIKFLLHFVKESKQDESGMPNNRFLAERTGGTYSTLKVQPAELEDSGVYFCASSQQRWYEQYFGPGTRLTVT.